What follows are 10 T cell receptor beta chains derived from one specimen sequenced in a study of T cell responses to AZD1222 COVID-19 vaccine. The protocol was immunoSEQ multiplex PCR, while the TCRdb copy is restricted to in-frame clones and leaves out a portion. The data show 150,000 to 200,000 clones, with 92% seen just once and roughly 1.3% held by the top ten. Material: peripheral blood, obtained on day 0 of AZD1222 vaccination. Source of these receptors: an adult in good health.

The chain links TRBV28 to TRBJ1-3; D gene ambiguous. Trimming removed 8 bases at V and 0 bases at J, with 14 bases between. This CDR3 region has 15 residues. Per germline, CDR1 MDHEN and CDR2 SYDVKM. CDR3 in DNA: TGTGCCAGCTTCCTTGGGCGAAACTCTGGAAACACCATATATTTT. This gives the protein CASFLGRNSGNTIYF. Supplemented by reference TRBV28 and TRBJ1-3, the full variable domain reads DVKVTQSSRYLVKRTGEKVFLECVQDMDHENMFWYRQDPGLGLRLIYFSYDVKMKEKGDIPEGYSVSREKKERFSLILESASTNQTSMYLCASFLGRNSGNTIYFGEGSWLTVV.

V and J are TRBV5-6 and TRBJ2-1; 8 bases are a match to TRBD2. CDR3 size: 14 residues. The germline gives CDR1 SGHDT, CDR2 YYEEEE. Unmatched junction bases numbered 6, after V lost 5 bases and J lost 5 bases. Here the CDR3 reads CASRPLGGDNEQFF. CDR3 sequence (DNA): TGTGCCAGCAGGCCCCTCGGGGGGGACAATGAGCAGTTCTTC.

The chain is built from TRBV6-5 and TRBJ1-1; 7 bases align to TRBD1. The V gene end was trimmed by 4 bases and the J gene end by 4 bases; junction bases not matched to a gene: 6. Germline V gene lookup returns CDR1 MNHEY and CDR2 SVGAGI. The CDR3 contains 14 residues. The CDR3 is CASSSHDRATEAFF. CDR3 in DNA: TGTGCCAGCAGTTCACACGACAGGGCCACTGAAGCTTTCTTT.

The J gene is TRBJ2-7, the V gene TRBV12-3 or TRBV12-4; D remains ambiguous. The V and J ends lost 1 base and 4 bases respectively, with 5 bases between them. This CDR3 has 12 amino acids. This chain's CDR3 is CASSLDQYEQYF. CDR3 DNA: TGTGCCAGCAGTTTAGACCAGTACGAGCAGTACTTC.

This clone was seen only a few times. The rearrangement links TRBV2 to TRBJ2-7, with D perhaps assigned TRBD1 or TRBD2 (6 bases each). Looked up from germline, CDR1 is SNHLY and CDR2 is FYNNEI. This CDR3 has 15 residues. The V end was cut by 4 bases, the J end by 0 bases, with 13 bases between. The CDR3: CASSGDWGASYEQYF. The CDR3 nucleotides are TGTGCCAGCAGTGGGGATTGGGGGGCCTCCTACGAGCAGTACTTC. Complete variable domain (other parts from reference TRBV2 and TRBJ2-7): EPEVTQTPSHQVTQMGQEVILRCVPISNHLYFYWYRQILGQKVEFLVSFYNNEISEKSEIFDDQFSVERPDGSNFTLKIRSTKLEDSAMYFCASSGDWGASYEQYFGPGTRLTVT.

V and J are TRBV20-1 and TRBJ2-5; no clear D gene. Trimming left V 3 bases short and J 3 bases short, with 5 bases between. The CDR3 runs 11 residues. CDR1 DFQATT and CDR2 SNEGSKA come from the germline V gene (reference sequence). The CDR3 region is CSASGEETQYF. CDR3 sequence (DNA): TGCAGTGCTAGCGGCGAAGAGACCCAGTACTTC.

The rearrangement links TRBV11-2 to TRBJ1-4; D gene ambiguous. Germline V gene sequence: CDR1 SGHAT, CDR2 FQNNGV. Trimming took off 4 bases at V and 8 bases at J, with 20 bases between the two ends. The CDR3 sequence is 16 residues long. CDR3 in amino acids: CASSSINLLSGEKLFF. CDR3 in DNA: TGTGCCAGCAGCTCCATAAACCTGTTGAGTGGAGAAAAACTGTTTTTT.

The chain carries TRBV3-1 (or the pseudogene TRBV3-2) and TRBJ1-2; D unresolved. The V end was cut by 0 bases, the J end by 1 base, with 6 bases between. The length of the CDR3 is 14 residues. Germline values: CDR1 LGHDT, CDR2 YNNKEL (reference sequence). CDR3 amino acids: CASSQDLGNYGYTF. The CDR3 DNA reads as TGTGCCAGCAGCCAAGATCTGGGTAACTATGGCTACACCTTC.

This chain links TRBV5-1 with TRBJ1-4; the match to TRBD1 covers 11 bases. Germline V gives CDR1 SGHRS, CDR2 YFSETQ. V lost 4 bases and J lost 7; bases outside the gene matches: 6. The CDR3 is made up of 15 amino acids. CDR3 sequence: CASSGRTGGSEKLFF. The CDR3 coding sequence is TGCGCCAGCAGCGGAAGGACAGGGGGCAGTGAAAAACTGTTTTTT. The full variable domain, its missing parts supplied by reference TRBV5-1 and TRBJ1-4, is KAGVTQTPRYLIKTRGQQVTLSCSPISGHRSVSWYQQTPGQGLQFLFEYFSETQRNKGNFPGRFSGRQFSNSRSEMNVSTLELGDSALYLCASSGRTGGSEKLFFGSGTQLSVL.

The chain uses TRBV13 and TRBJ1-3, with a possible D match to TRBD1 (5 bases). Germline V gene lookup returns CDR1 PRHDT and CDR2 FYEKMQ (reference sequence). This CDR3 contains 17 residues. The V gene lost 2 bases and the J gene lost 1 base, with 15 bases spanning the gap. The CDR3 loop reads CASSLWSGRRSGNTIYF. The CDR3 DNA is TGTGCCAGCAGCTTATGGTCAGGGAGGAGGTCTGGAAACACCATATATTTT.